This T cell receptor beta chain comes out of a study of cytomegalovirus exposure and HLA in healthy donors. Findings of the study overall: Among CMV-associated TCR beta chains, most appeared HLA-restricted in a later analysis. In vitro confirmation showed three CMV-associated chains to be CMV antigen specific.

This clone turned up a few times. The antigen remains undetermined. Germline values: CDR1 SGHNT, CDR2 YYREEE (reference sequence). The CDR3 is made up of 14 amino acids. Losses at the gene ends were 4 bases for V and 8 bases for J; bases not matched to a gene: 11. Researchers ran the PCR with 60 Vbeta and 13 Jbeta primers. The repertoire was sequenced with immunoSEQ multiplex PCR; TCRdb's copy has only in-frame clones and lacks some. This table has around 190,000 clones, more than 65% appearing once. This clonotype was sampled from a woman aged 25 to 39 in good health and CMV-seropositive. V gene TRBV5-4 combines with J gene TRBJ1-2, with TRBD1 identical over 7 bases. The specimen sequenced was PBMCs. CDR3 residues: CASSPDRYPPGYTF. CDR3 DNA: TGTGCCAGCAGCCCGGACAGGTACCCGCCCGGCTACACCTTC.